The T cell receptor beta chain under discussion was sequenced for a study of cytomegalovirus exposure and HLA in healthy donors. This PCR relied on a set of 60 Vbeta primers and 13 Jbeta primers. Clones were sequenced by immunoSEQ multiplex PCR, and TCRdb holds only the in-frame ones, with some missing. This table has around 100,000 clones, about 71% appearing once. Germline CDR1 and CDR2: SGHDN and FVKESK. This CDR3 contains 15 residues. Trimming took 1 base from V and 3 from J, leaving 13 bases between them. In regard to this clone: The antigen remains undetermined.

General study points: Segments of the TCR beta V type were, in most cases, productive about 87% or about 30% of the time in an earlier analysis. It was reported in a later analysis that an Asian-associated ancestry cluster showed fewer N-insertions than the 666-donor mean.

The specimen sequenced was PBMCs. This sequence was found in a woman aged 50 to 60 in good health and CMV-seronegative. The chain has TRBV14 and TRBJ2-7; the D gene is possibly TRBD1 (6 bases). The CDR3 reads CASSQAGRGFYEQYF. DNA of the CDR3: TGTGCCAGCAGCCAAGCGGGCAGGGGCTTCTACGAGCAGTACTTC.